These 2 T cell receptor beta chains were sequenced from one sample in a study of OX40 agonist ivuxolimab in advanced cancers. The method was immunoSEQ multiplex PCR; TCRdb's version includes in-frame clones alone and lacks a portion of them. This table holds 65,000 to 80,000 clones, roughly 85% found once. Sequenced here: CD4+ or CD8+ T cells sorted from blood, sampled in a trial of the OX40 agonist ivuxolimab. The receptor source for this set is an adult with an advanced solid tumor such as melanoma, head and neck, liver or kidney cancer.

The CDR3 sequence: CASSPDRNTGELFF. The CDR3 DNA sequence: TGTGCCAGCAGCCCAGACAGGAACACCGGGGAGCTGTTTTTT. This sequence joins TRBV7-6 and TRBJ2-2; the D gene is possibly TRBD1 (5 bases). CDR1 and CDR2 from the germline V gene are SGHVS and FNYEAQ. The length of the CDR3 is 14 residues. V was pared by 5 bases and J by 1 base, with 8 bases between.

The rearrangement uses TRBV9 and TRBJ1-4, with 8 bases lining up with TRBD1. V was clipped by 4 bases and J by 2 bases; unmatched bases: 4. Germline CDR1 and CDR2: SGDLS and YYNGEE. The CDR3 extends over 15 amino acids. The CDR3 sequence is CASSTRQGTNEKLFF. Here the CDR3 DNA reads TGTGCCAGCAGCACCAGACAGGGGACTAATGAAAAACTGTTTTTT.